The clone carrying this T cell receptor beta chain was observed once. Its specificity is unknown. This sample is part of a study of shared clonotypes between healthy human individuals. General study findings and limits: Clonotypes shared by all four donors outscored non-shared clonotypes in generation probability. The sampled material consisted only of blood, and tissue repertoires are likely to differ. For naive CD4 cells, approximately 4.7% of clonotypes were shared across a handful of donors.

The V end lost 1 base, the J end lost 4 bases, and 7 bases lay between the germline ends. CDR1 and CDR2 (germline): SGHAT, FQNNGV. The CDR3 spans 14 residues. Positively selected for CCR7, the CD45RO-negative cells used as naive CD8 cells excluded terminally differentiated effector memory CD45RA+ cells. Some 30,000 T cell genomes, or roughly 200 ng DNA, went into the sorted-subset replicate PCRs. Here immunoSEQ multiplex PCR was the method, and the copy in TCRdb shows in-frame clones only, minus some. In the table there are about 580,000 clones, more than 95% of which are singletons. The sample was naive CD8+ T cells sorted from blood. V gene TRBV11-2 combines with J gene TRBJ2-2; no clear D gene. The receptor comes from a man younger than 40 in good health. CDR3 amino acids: CASSLGDSTGELFF. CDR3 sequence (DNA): TGTGCCAGCAGCTTAGGCGATAGCACCGGGGAGCTGTTTTTT.